The 21 T cell receptor beta chains in this list originate from one sample, sequenced in a study of T-cell reconstitution after alpha-beta-depleted transplantation in children. Preparation of the TCRbeta library involved a method that used unique molecular identifiers. TCRdb passed the PCR reads through MiXCR, listing each CDR3 protein once. Among 450,000 to 550,000 distinct CDR3 sequences, around 10% were seen once, and the ten largest hold 12% to 15%. Here the sequenced sample was PBMCs, mostly from graft donor cells, taken 180 days after TCRalphabeta/CD19-depleted stem cell transplant. These receptors all come from a female patient aged 2-9 years who had a stem cell transplant for aplastic anemia, so the T cells may come from the graft donor.

This clonotype turned up a few times. V is TRBV4-3 and J is TRBJ1-1; 8 nucleotides agree with TRBD1. The CDR3 has 17 amino acids. V was pared by 0 bases and J by 2 bases, with 8 bases of the junction left unmatched. The germline V gene has CDR1 LGHNA and CDR2 YSLEER. The CDR3 reads CASSQDITGGDNTEAFF. The CDR3 DNA sequence: TGCGCCAGCAGCCAAGATATCACAGGGGGAGATAACACTGAAGCTTTCTTT.

The chain uses TRBV15 and TRBJ1-2; D is unresolved. The CDR3 is 11 amino acids. Between the trimmed V and J ends, which lost 9 bases and 0 bases, there was a span of 5 bases. CDR1 is LNHNV, CDR2 YYDKDF, per germline (reference sequence). CDR3 bases: TGTGCCACAGCTGCTAACTATGGCTACACCTTC. This codes for CATAANYGYTF.

This clonotype has only a few counts. The V and J genes are TRBV7-9 and TRBJ2-3; the D gene is possibly TRBD2 (7 bases). From germline, CDR1 is SEHNR and CDR2 FQNEAQ (reference sequence). This CDR3 region has 16 residues. The ends were cut back, 5 bases at V and 5 bases at J, with 20 bases in the middle. CDR3 sequence (DNA): TGTGCCAGCAGCCCAAAGGGGGGGGGCCCCCGAGATACGCAGTATTTT. Residues: CASSPKGGGPRDTQYF.

This clonotype was observed a handful of times. This chain connects TRBV12-3 or TRBV12-4 to TRBJ1-5; 10 nucleotides align to TRBD1. V was pared by 4 bases and J by 0 bases, with 9 bases of the junction left unmatched. This CDR3 is 18 amino acids long. CDR3 nucleotides: TGTGCCAGCAGTTCCGGGACAGGGGTTTCGTATAGCAATCAGCCCCAGCATTTT. Amino acids: CASSSGTGVSYSNQPQHF.

J is TRBJ2-1 and V is TRBV29-1, with 10 bases identical to TRBD2. The CDR3 runs 12 residues. The ends lost 7 bases at V and 10 bases at J; junction bases unmatched: 7. Germline-derived CDR1 and CDR2 are SQVTM and ANQGSEA. Here the CDR3 DNA reads TGCAGCGATCAGCGGGAGGGCCCGGAGCAGTTCTTC. Translation gives CSDQREGPEQFF.

This clonotype was seen a handful of times. This chain links TRBV20-1 with TRBJ2-3, with 12 bases identical to TRBD2. The trim removed 6 bases at V and 2 bases at J, leaving 6 bases unmatched. This CDR3 has 15 residues. Germline assignment: CDR1 DFQATT and CDR2 SNEGSKA (reference sequence). CDR3 DNA sequence: TGCAGTGCCCAGACTAGCGGGAGAACCACAGATACGCAGTATTTT. Its protein product is CSAQTSGRTTDTQYF.

This clonotype was seen a handful of times. The J gene is TRBJ2-3, the V gene TRBV5-6, with TRBD2 as a possible D gene (6 bases). V was shortened by 3 bases and J by 0 bases, with 14 bases between the two germline ends. The germline CDR1 and CDR2 sequences are SGHDT and YYEEEE. This CDR3 region has 16 residues. In DNA form, the CDR3 reads TGTGCCAGCAGCTCCTTGGGGAGCGGGAGCACAGATACGCAGTATTTT. Residues: CASSSLGSGSTDTQYF.

The CDR3 coding sequence is TGTGCCAGCAGCGTAAATACGGAGTCTAGCACAGATACGCAGTATTTT. It yields the protein CASSVNTESSTDTQYF. V usage is TRBV9 and J usage is TRBJ2-3; no definite D call. The CDR3 consists of 16 residues. V was cut by 1 base and J by 0 bases, with 12 bases left in between. Looked up from germline, CDR1 is SGDLS and CDR2 is YYNGEE.

This clonotype has just a few counts. The J gene is TRBJ2-7, the V gene TRBV28; no reliable D call. V was trimmed by 0 bases and J by 3 bases, leaving 9 bases between them. The CDR3 has 14 residues. Germline V gene data show CDR1 as MDHEN and CDR2 as SYDVKM. This chain's CDR3 is CASSLWDGYYEQYF. CDR3 in DNA: TGTGCCAGCAGTTTATGGGACGGATACTACGAGCAGTACTTC.

In this sample, this clonotype turned up a few times. V and J are TRBV7-9 and TRBJ2-3; 8 bases match TRBD1. The length of the CDR3 is 15 residues. Germline CDR1 reads SEHNR; CDR2 reads FQNEAQ (reference sequence). Germline trimming cut 4 bases from V and 6 bases from J; bases unmatched to any gene: 9. The CDR3 nucleotides are TGTGCCAGCAGCTACCGGGACAGGAGGTGGGATACGCAGTATTTT. Translation gives CASSYRDRRWDTQYF.

The sample holds a few counts of this clonotype. The chain links TRBV14 to TRBJ2-1, with D possibly TRBD2 on 6 matching bases. The CDR3 length is 16 residues. Germline assignment: CDR1 SGHDN and CDR2 FVKESK. V gave up 4 bases and J gave up 4 bases, with 17 bases separating them. CDR3 in DNA: TGTGCCAGCAGCCCTAGCCAGGGACTCCTATACAATGAGCAGTTCTTC. Its translation: CASSPSQGLLYNEQFF.

This clonotype was counted a few times. This chain joins TRBV5-1 and TRBJ1-2; no clear D gene. Trimming cost V 4 bases and J 1 base, with 14 bases left between them. Germline assignment: CDR1 SGHRS and CDR2 YFSETQ. The CDR3 has 15 amino acids. In nucleotides, the CDR3 is TGCGCCAGCAGCCCCAGCTCGATCGGTAACTATGGCTACACCTTC. This sequence encodes CASSPSSIGNYGYTF. Combining the CDR3 with reference TRBV5-1 and TRBJ1-2 gives the whole variable domain KAGVTQTPRYLIKTRGQQVTLSCSPISGHRSVSWYQQTPGQGLQFLFEYFSETQRNKGNFPGRFSGRQFSNSRSEMNVSTLELGDSALYLCASSPSSIGNYGYTFGSGTRLTVV.

Only a few counts were recorded for this clonotype. CDR3 sequence (DNA): TGCAGTGCTAGGTTAGCGGGATTGTACCAAGAGACCCAGTACTTC. Translated: CSARLAGLYQETQYF. V and J are TRBV20-1 and TRBJ2-5; 8 bases agree with TRBD2. The junction had 6 bases not matched to a gene; V was cut back by 3 bases and J by 0 bases. CDR1 and CDR2 from the germline V gene are DFQATT and SNEGSKA (reference sequence). The CDR3 runs to 15 residues.

The V and J genes are TRBV5-1 and TRBJ2-4; TRBD1 is a possible D gene (5 bases). This CDR3 region has 18 residues. Trimming took off 5 bases at V and 0 bases at J, with 21 bases between the two ends. Germline V gene data show CDR1 as SGHRS and CDR2 as YFSETQ. The CDR3 coding sequence is TGCGCCAGCAGTTCGTTTCTCCAGGGCCAGCTAGCCAAAAACATTCAGTACTTC. Translation gives CASSSFLQGQLAKNIQYF.

This clonotype was counted a few times. V usage is TRBV29-1 and J usage is TRBJ2-2; 9 bases are shared with TRBD2. Germline values: CDR1 SQVTM, CDR2 ANQGSEA. The CDR3 has 17 amino acids. The ends lost 4 bases at V and 0 bases at J; junction bases unmatched: 9. The CDR3 loop is CSVGRLAERTNTGELFF. CDR3 DNA sequence: TGCAGCGTTGGCCGACTAGCGGAGAGGACGAACACCGGGGAGCTGTTTTTT.

This clonotype has only a few counts. V usage is TRBV6-2 or TRBV6-3 and J usage is TRBJ2-7; TRBD2 matches 12 bases. This CDR3 comprises 21 residues. Germline V gene lookup returns CDR1 MNHEY and CDR2 SVGEGT. Trimming cost V 2 bases and J 6 bases; bases outside gene matches: 23. The CDR3 coding sequence is TGTGCCAGCAGTTACCACCCCCTAGCGGGAGGGTTTATTCAGGCTTTCTGCGAGCAGTACTTC. It specifies CASSYHPLAGGFIQAFCEQYF.

This clonotype was seen many times. The chain uses TRBV10-3 and TRBJ2-7, with D perhaps being TRBD1 or TRBD2 (6 bases each). V was trimmed by 1 base and J by 2 bases, leaving 21 bases between them. This CDR3 has 18 residues. CDR1 and CDR2 from the germline V gene are ENHRY and SYGVKD. CDR3 in amino acids: CAISEFGGTGIRAYEQYV. The CDR3 bases are TGTGCCATCAGTGAGTTCGGGGGCACAGGGATCCGCGCCTACGAGCAGTACGTC.

This clonotype was counted a few times. The V gene is TRBV19, the J gene TRBJ2-1, with D tentatively TRBD2 (6 bases). Germline-derived CDR1 and CDR2 are LNHDA and SQIVND (reference sequence). Trimming removed 3 bases at V and 4 bases at J, with 22 bases between. The CDR3 length is 18 residues. CDR3 DNA sequence: TGTGCCAGTAGTATCCCGGAGGGGTGGTTACAAGGTTACAATGAGCAGTTCTTC. Its translation: CASSIPEGWLQGYNEQFF. Complete variable domain (other parts from reference TRBV19 and TRBJ2-1): DGGITQSPKYLFRKEGQNVTLSCEQNLNHDAMYWYRQDPGQGLRLIYYSQIVNDFQKGDIAEGYSVSREKKESFPLTVTSAQKNPTAFYLCASSIPEGWLQGYNEQFFGPGTRLTVL.

The genes are TRBV11-2 and TRBJ1-5, with 7 bases identical to TRBD1. Germline CDR1 is SGHAT and CDR2 is FQNNGV. This CDR3 comprises 18 residues. V shed 5 bases, J shed 2 bases, and the junction held 15 bases outside the gene matches. CDR3 nucleotides: TGTGCCAGCAGCCGATTTTTAGAGGACGGGACAGGCAATCAGCCCCAGCATTTT. The encoded protein is CASSRFLEDGTGNQPQHF.

There are a few counts of this clonotype. V gene TRBV6-1 combines with J gene TRBJ2-2, with a weak D call TRBD2 (5 bases). CDR1 is MNHNS, CDR2 SASEGT, per germline. The CDR3 covers 14 residues. V was cut by 11 bases and J by 5 bases, with 18 bases left in between. The chain's CDR3 is CALGRSGSTGELFF. The CDR3, as DNA: TGTGCCCTCGGCCGGAGTGGGAGTACCGGGGAGCTGTTTTTT.

Only a few counts were recorded for this clonotype. The rearrangement links TRBV28 to TRBJ1-4; 7 nucleotides line up with TRBD1. The germline gives CDR1 MDHEN, CDR2 SYDVKM. With 8 bases clipped from V and 5 bases from J, the junction kept 8 bases outside the gene matches. The CDR3 runs to 14 residues. CDR3 DNA sequence: TGTGCCAGCTCTGGAGGGGGCGTAAATGAAAAACTGTTTTTT. It codes for CASSGGGVNEKLFF.